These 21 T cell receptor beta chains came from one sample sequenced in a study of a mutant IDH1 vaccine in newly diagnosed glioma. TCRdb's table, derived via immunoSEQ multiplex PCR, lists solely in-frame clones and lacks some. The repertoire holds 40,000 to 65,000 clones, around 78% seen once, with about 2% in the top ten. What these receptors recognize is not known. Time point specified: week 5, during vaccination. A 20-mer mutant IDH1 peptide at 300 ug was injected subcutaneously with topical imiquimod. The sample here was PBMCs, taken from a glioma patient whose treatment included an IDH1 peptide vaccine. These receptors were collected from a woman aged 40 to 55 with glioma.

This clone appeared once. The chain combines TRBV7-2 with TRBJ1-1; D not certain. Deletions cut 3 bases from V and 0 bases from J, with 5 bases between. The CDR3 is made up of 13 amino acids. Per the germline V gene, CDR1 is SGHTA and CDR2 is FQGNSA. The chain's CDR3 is CASSFSLNTEAFF. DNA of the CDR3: TGTGCCAGCAGCTTTTCCCTGAACACTGAAGCTTTCTTT.

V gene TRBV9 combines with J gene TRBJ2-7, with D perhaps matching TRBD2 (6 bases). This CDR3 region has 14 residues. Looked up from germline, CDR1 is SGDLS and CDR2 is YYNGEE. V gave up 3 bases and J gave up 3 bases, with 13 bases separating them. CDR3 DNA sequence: TGTGCCAGCAGCGGTAGCGCCGGGGGCTACGAGCAGTACTTC. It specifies CASSGSAGGYEQYF.

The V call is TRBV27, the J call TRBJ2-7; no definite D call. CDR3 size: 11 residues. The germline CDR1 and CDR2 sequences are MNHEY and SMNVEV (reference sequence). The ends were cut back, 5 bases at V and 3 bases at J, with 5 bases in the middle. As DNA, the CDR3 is TGTGCCAGCAGTGGTCACTACGAGCAGTACTTC. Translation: CASSGHYEQYF.

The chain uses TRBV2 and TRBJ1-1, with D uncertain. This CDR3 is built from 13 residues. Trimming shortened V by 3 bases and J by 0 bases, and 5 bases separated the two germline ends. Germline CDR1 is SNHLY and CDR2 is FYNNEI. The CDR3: CASSEDMNTEAFF. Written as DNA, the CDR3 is TGTGCCAGCAGTGAGGATATGAACACTGAAGCTTTCTTT.

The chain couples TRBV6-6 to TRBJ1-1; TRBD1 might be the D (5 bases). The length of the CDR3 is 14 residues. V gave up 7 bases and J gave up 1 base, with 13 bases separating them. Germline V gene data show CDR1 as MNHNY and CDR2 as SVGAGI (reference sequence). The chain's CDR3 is CASTLPTGNTEAFF. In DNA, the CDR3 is TGTGCCAGCACCTTACCCACAGGGAACACTGAAGCTTTCTTT.

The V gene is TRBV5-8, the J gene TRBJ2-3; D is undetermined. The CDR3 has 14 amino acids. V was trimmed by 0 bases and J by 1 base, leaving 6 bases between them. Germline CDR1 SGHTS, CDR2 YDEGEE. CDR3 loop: CASSLDRGTDTQYF. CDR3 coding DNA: TGTGCCAGCAGCTTGGACCGTGGCACAGATACGCAGTATTTT. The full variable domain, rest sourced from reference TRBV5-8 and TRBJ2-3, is EAGVTQSPTHLIKTRGQQATLRCSPISGHTSVYWYQQALGLGLQFLLWYDEGEERNRGNFPPRFSGRQFPNYSSELNVNALELEDSALYLCASSLDRGTDTQYFGPGTRLTVL.

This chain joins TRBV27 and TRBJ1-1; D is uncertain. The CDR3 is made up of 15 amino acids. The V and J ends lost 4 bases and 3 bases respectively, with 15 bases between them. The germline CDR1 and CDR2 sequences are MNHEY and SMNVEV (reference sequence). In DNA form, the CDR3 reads TGTGCCAGCAGTTGGCAGCAGGCCGTCCACACTGAAGCTTTCTTT. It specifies CASSWQQAVHTEAFF.

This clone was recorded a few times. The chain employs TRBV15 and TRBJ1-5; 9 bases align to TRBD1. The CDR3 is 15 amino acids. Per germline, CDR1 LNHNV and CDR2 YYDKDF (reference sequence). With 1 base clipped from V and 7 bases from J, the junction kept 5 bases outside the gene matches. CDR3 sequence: CATSRGTGVNQPQHF. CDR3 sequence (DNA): TGTGCCACCAGCAGAGGGACAGGGGTAAACCAGCCCCAGCATTTT.

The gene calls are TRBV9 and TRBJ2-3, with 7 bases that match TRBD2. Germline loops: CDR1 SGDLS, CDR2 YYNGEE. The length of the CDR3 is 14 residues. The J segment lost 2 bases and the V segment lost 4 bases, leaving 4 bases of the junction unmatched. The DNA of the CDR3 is TGTGCCAGCAGCCCGGGACTAACCACAGATACGCAGTATTTT. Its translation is CASSPGLTTDTQYF.

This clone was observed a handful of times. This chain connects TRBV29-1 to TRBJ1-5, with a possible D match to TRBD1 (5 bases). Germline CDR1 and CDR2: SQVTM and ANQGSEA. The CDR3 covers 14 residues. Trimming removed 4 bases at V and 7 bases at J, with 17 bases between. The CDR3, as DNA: TGCAGCGTTGGGGACCCCCGAGAGGGACAGCCCCAGCATTTT. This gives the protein CSVGDPREGQPQHF. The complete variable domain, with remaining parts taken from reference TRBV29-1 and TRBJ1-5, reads SAVISQKPSRDICQRGTSLTIQCQVDSQVTMMFWYRQQPGQSLTLIATANQGSEATYESGFVIDKFPISRPNLTFSTLTVSNMSPEDSSIYLCSVGDPREGQPQHFGDGTRLSIL.

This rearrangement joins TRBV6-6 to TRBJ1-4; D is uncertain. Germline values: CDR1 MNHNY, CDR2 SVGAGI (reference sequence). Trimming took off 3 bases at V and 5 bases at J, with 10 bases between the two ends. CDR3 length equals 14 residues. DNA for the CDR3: TGTGCCAGCAGTTATTACAGCGGGAATGAAAAACTGTTTTTT. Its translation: CASSYYSGNEKLFF.

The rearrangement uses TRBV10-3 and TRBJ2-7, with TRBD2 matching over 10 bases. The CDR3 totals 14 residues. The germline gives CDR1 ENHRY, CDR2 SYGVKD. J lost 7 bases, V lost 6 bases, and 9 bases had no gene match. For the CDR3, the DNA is TGTGCCATCAGCCAACTAGCGGGGTTGGAGGAGCAGTACTTC. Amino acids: CAISQLAGLEEQYF.

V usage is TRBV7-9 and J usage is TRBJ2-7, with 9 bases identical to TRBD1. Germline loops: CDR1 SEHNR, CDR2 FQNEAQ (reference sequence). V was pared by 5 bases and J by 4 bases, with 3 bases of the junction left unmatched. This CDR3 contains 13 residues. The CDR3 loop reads CASSPTGGYEQYF. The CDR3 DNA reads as TGTGCCAGCAGCCCGACAGGGGGGTACGAGCAGTACTTC. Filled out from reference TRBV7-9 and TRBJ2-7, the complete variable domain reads DTGVSQNPRHKITKRGQNVTFRCDPISEHNRLYWYRQTLGQGPEFLTYFQNEAQLEKSRLLSDRFSAERPKGSFSTLEIQRTEQGDSAMYLCASSPTGGYEQYFGPGTRLTVT.

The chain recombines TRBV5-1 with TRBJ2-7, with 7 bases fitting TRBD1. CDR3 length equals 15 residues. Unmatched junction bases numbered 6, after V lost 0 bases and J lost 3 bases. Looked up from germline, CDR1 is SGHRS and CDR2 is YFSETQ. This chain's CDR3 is CASSLAGQKDYEQYF. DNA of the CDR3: TGCGCCAGCAGCTTGGCGGGACAGAAAGACTACGAGCAGTACTTC.

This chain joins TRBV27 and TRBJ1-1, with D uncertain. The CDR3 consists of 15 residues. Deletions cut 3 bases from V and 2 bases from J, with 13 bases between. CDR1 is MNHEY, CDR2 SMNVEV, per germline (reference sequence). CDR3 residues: CASSFQLSINTEAFF. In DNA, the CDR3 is TGTGCCAGCAGTTTCCAACTCTCAATCAACACTGAAGCTTTCTTT.

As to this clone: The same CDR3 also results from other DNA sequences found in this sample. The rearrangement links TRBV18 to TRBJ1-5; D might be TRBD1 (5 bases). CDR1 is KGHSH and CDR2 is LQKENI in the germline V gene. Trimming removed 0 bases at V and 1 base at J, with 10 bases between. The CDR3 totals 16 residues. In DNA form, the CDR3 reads TGTGCCAGCTCACCACCGAAAGGGGTGAGCAATCAGCCCCAGCATTTT. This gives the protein CASSPPKGVSNQPQHF. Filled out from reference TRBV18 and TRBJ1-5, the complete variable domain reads NAGVMQNPRHLVRRRGQEARLRCSPMKGHSHVYWYRQLPEEGLKFMVYLQKENIIDESGMPKERFSAEFPKEGPSILRIQQVVRGDSAAYFCASSPPKGVSNQPQHFGDGTRLSIL.

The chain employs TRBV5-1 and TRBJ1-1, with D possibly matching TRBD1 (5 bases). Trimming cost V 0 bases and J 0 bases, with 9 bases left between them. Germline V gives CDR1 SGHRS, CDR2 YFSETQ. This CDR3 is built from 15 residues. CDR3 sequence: CASSLVPGMNTEAFF. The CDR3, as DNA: TGCGCCAGCAGCTTGGTGCCAGGGATGAACACTGAAGCTTTCTTT. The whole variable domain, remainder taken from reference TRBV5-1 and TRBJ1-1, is KAGVTQTPRYLIKTRGQQVTLSCSPISGHRSVSWYQQTPGQGLQFLFEYFSETQRNKGNFPGRFSGRQFSNSRSEMNVSTLELGDSALYLCASSLVPGMNTEAFFGQGTRLTVV.

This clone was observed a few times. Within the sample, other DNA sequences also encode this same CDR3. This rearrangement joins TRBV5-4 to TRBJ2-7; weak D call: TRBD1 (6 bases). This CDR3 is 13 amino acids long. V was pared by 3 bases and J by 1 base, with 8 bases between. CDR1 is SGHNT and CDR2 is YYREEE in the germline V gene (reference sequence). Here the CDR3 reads CASSSGQSYEQYF. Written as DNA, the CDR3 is TGTGCCAGCAGCTCCGGACAGTCCTACGAGCAGTACTTC.

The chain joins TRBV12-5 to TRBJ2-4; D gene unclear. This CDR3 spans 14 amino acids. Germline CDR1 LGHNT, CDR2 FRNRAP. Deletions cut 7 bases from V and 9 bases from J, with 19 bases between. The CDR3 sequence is CASAAFDLNSIQYF. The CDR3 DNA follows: TGTGCTAGTGCCGCGTTCGACTTGAACAGCATTCAGTACTTC.

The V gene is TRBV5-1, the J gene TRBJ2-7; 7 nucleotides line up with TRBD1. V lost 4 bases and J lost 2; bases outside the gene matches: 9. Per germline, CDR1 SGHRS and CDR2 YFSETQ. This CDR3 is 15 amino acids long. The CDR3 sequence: CASSRSTGVTYEQYF. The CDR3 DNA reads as TGCGCCAGCAGCAGGAGTACAGGGGTAACCTACGAGCAGTACTTC.

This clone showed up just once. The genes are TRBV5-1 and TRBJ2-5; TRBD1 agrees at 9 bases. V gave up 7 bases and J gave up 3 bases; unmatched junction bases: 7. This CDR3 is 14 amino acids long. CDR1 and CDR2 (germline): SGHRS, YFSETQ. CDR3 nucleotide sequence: TGCGCCAGCTCCCAAGGGACAGGGAAAGAGACCCAGTACTTC. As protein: CASSQGTGKETQYF. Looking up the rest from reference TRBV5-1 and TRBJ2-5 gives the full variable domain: KAGVTQTPRYLIKTRGQQVTLSCSPISGHRSVSWYQQTPGQGLQFLFEYFSETQRNKGNFPGRFSGRQFSNSRSEMNVSTLELGDSALYLCASSQGTGKETQYFGPGTRLLVL.